The clone carrying this T cell receptor beta chain was detected a few times. What it binds is not known. TCRdb used MiXCR to reprocess the RACE reads, holding one entry per CDR3 protein. The sample includes 35,000 to 40,000 distinct CDR3 sequences, roughly an eighth seen only once; the top ten take approximately 1.9%. Time point reported: pre-sensitization, week 0. Treatment specified: therapeutic diphenylcyclopropenone sensitization with weekly scalp DPC. The authors extracted total RNA from unfractionated whole blood. Germline CDR1 LGHNA, CDR2 YSLEER. Trimming stripped 3 bases from V and 2 bases from J, with 17 bases between. There are 17 residues in the CDR3. This entry belongs to a study of human T cells and chemical hapten exposure. The study's findings and limits: Patch test score was positively correlated with the counts of TCRs that had expanded at PT1.

Sample: whole blood, taken in connection with sensitization to the hapten diphenylcyclopropenone (DPC). The clonotype comes from a woman aged 40 to 50 with alopecia areata. Some clones in this sample may be carry-over from other donors' samples. The genes are TRBV4-3 and TRBJ2-1; possibly TRBD2 for D (6 bases). CDR3 in DNA: TGCGCCAGCAGCCATGCCTGGGACTCTCGGGCCTACAATGAGCAGTTCTTC. Its protein product is CASSHAWDSRAYNEQFF.